This is a list of T cell receptor beta chains from one sample in a study of blood T cell repertoires in COVID-19. Using immunoSEQ multiplex PCR, the repertoire was profiled, and TCRdb retains in-frame clones only, with some absent. The table has roughly 120,000 clones, roughly 92% seen once. The sequencing input was peripheral blood. The source is a man over 45 with COVID-19, enrolled during active disease. The conserved cysteine and the conserved F or W are not part of the CDR3 here. Fields, in order: J gene, V gene, CDR3 protein.

j_gene: TRBJ1-1; v_gene: TRBV18; CDR3aa: ASSPDRELNTEAF
j_gene: TRBJ1-5; v_gene: TRBV6-2/TRBV6-3; CDR3aa: ASSFRQGALSNQPQH
j_gene: TRBJ2-3; v_gene: TRBV7-2; CDR3aa: ASSYRTSGDSTDTQY
j_gene: TRBJ2-3; v_gene: TRBV29-1; CDR3aa: SVNPPGSWRAGDTQY
j_gene: TRBJ1-1; v_gene: TRBV4-1; CDR3aa: ASSQEGTNTEAF
j_gene: TRBJ1-1; v_gene: TRBV7-2; CDR3aa: ASSLGGLGANTEAF
j_gene: TRBJ2-2; v_gene: TRBV30; CDR3aa: AWSVREPLSGELF
j_gene: TRBJ2-1; v_gene: TRBV5-1; CDR3aa: ASSLDSGAYNEQF
j_gene: TRBJ2-7; v_gene: TRBV2; CDR3aa: ASSSMGSTSYEQY
j_gene: TRBJ1-5; v_gene: TRBV15; CDR3aa: ATSRSQGSNQPQH